This T cell receptor (beta chain) emerged from a study of blood T cell repertoires in COVID-19. For the study at large: PBMCs, B-cell-depleted T cells, or T cells were the source of the cDNA or gDNA that made up the material.

The protocol was immunoSEQ multiplex PCR, while the TCRdb copy is restricted to in-frame clones and leaves out a portion. The sample consists of about 20,000 clones, around nine tenths of them appearing once. J lost 5 bases, V lost 0 bases, and 8 bases had no gene match. This CDR3 comprises 17 residues. The germline V gene has CDR1 SGHNT and CDR2 YYREEE (reference sequence). The genes are TRBV5-4 and TRBJ2-3; 11 bases are a match to TRBD2. Sequencing used peripheral blood. The source of this sequence is a human donor in a cohort sampled during active COVID-19. CDR3 residues: CASSLAEASGRRDTQYF. The CDR3 nucleotides are TGTGCCAGCAGCTTGGCCGAGGCTAGCGGGAGGCGAGATACGCAGTATTTT.